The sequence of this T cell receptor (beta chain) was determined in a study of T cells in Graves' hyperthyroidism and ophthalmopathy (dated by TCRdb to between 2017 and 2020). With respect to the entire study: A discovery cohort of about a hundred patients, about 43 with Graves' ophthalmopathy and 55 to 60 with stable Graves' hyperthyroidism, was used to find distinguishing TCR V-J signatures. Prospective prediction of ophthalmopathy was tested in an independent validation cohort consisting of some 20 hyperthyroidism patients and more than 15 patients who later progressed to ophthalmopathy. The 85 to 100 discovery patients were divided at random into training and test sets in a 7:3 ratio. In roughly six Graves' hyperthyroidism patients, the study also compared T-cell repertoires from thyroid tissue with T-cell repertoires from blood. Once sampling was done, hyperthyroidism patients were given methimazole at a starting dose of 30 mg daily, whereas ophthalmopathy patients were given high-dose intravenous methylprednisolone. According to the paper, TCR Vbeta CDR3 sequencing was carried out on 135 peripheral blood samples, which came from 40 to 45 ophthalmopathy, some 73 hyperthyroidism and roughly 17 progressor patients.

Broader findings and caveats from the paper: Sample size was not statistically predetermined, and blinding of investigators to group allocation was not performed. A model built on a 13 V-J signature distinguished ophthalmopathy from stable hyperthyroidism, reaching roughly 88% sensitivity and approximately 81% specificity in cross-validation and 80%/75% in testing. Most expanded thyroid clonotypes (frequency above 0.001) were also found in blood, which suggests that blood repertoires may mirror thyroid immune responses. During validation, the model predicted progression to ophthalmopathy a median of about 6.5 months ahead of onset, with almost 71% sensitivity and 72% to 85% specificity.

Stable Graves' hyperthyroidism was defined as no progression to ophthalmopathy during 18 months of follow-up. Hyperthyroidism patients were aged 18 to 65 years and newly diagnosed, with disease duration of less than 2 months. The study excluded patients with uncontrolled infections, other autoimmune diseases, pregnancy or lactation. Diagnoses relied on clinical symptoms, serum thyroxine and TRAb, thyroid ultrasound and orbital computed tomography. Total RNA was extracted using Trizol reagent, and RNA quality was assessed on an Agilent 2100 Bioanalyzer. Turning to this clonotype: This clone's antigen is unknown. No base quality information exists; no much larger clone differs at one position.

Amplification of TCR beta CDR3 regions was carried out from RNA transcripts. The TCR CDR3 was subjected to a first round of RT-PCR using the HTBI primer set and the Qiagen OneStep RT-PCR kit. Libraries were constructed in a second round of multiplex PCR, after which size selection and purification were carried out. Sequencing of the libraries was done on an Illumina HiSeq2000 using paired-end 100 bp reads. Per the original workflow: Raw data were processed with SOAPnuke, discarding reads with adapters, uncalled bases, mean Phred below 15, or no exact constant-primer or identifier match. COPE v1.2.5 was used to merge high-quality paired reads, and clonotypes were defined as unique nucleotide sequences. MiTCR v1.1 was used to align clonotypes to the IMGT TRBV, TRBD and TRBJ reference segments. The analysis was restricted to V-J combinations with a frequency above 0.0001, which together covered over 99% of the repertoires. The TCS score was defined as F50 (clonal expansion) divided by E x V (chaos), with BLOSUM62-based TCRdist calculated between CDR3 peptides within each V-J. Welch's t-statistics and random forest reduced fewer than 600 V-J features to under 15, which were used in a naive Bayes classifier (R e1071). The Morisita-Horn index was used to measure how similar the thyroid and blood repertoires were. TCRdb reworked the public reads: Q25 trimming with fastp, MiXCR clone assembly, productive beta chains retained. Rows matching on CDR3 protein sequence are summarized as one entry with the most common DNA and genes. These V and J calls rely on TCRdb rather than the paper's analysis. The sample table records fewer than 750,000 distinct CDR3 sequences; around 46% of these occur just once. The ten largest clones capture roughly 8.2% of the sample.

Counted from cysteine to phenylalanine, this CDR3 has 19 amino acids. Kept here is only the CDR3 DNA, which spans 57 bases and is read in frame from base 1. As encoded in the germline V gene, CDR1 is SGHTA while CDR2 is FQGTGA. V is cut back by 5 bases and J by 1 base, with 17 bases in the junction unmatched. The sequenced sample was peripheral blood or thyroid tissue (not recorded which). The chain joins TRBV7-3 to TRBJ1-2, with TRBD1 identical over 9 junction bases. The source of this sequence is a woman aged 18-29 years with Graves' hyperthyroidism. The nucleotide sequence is TGTGCCAGCAGCGTTGACGGAAGGGGGGACAGGGCGCTTAACTATGGCTACACCTTC. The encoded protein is CASSVDGRGDRALNYGYTF.